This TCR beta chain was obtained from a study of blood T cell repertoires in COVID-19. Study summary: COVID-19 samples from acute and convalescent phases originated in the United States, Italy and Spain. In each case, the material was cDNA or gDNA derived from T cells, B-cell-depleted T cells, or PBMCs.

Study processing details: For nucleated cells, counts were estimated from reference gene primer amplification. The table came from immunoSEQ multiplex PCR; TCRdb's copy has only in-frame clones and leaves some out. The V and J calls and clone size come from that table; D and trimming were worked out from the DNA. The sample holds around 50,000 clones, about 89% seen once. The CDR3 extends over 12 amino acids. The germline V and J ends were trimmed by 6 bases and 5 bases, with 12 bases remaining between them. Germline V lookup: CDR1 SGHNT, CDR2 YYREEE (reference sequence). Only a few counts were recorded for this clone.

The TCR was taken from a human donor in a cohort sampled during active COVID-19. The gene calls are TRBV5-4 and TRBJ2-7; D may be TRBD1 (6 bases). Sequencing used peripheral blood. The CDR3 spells CASKGVGDEQYF. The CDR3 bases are TGTGCCAGCAAGGGGGTAGGCGACGAGCAGTACTTC. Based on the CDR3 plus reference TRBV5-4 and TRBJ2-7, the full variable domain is ETGVTQSPTHLIKTRGQQVTLRCSSQSGHNTVSWYQQALGQGPQFIFQYYREEENGRGNFPPRFSGLQFPNYSSELNVNALELDDSALYLCASKGVGDEQYFGPGTRLTVT.